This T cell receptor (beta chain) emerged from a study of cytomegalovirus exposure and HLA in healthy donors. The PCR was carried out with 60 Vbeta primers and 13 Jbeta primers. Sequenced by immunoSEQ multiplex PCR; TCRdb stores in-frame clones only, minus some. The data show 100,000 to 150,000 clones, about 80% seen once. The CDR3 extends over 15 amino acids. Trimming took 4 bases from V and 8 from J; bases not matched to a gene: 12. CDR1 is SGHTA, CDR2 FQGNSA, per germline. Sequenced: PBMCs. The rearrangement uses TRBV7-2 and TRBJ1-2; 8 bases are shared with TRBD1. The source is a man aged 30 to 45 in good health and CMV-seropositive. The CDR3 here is CASSSVTYRGWGYTF. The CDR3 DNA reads TGTGCCAGCAGCTCCGTAACTTACAGGGGGTGGGGCTACACCTTC.